The 24 T cell receptor beta chains below were found in one sample sequenced in a study of stem cell transplantation in POMP-related autoinflammatory disease. The data were produced by immunoSEQ multiplex PCR, yet TCRdb's version contains in-frame clones alone and is incomplete. The sample has more than 25,000 clones; about 91% are singletons. The sample here was CD4+ T cells from PBMCs, taken before stem cell transplantation. These receptors all stem from a human donor with POMP-related autoinflammation and immune dysregulation (PRAID).

This chain connects TRBV18 to TRBJ2-7; unclear D gene. This CDR3 is 13 amino acids long. The ends were cut back, 0 bases at V and 0 bases at J, with 3 bases in the middle. Germline CDR1 KGHSH, CDR2 LQKENI. In DNA, the CDR3 is TGTGCCAGCTCACCACCCAGCTCCTACGAGCAGTACTTC. Its protein is CASSPPSSYEQYF.

The chain combines TRBV5-1 with TRBJ1-2; D not certain. Trimming pared 3 bases from V and 8 bases from J, leaving 14 bases between. CDR1 is SGHRS and CDR2 is YFSETQ in the germline V gene. CDR3 size: 13 residues. CDR3 nucleotides: TGCGCCAGCAGCTCCCCGCCCCTCTACGGCTACACCTTC. Protein sequence: CASSSPPLYGYTF. The whole variable domain, remainder taken from reference TRBV5-1 and TRBJ1-2, is KAGVTQTPRYLIKTRGQQVTLSCSPISGHRSVSWYQQTPGQGLQFLFEYFSETQRNKGNFPGRFSGRQFSNSRSEMNVSTLELGDSALYLCASSSPPLYGYTFGSGTRLTVV.

This clone turned up a few times. The chain combines TRBV5-1 with TRBJ1-5; possible D gene TRBD1, 5 bases. V was trimmed by 0 bases and J by 4 bases, leaving 8 bases between them. CDR1 SGHRS and CDR2 YFSETQ come from the germline V gene. This CDR3 comprises 14 residues. CDR3 bases: TGCGCCAGCAGCTTGGAATCAGGGAATCAGCCCCAGCATTTT. It is translated as CASSLESGNQPQHF.

CDR3 sequence (DNA): TGTGCCAGCAGTGAAGTTGGGACAGGCTATGGCTACACCTTC. Residues: CASSEVGTGYGYTF. This chain joins TRBV2 and TRBJ1-2; 8 nucleotides line up with TRBD1. Unmatched junction bases numbered 2, after V lost 1 base and J lost 4 bases. The CDR3 length is 14 residues. Germline CDR1 reads SNHLY; CDR2 reads FYNNEI.

The V gene is TRBV5-5, the J gene TRBJ2-3; 8 bases are a match to TRBD1. This CDR3 contains 16 residues. J gave up 3 bases and V 2 bases, and 8 bases lay outside the gene matches. Germline V gene lookup returns CDR1 SGHKS and CDR2 YYEKEE (reference sequence). The CDR3 DNA sequence: TGTGCCAGCAGCTTTGGGCAGGGGGCCGGAACAGATACGCAGTATTTT. Translation gives CASSFGQGAGTDTQYF.

The V and J genes are TRBV4-1 and TRBJ1-6; TRBD1 matches 8 bases. The trim removed 3 bases at V and 14 bases at J, leaving 18 bases unmatched. This CDR3 region has 17 residues. CDR1 and CDR2 (germline): MGHRA, YSYEKL. CDR3 region: CASSHPIRDRSLRALHF. In nucleotides, the CDR3 is TGCGCCAGCAGCCACCCCATCCGGGACAGGTCATTAAGGGCCCTCCACTTT.

This clone was observed a few times. This sequence joins TRBV10-1 and TRBJ1-2; D unclear. The CDR3 covers 13 residues. Germline CDR1 reads WNHNN; CDR2 reads SYGVQD (reference sequence). V dropped 3 bases and J dropped 4 bases, with 9 bases sitting between them. CDR3 sequence reads: CASSDSRSYGYTF. The CDR3, as DNA: TGCGCCAGCAGTGATTCCAGGTCCTATGGCTACACCTTC.

This chain connects TRBV4-1 to TRBJ2-1, with 10 bases that match TRBD2. The ends lost 6 bases at V and 7 bases at J; junction bases unmatched: 15. Germline CDR1 and CDR2: MGHRA and YSYEKL. CDR3 length: 17 amino acids. The CDR3 protein is CASRKGFLAGVGNEQFF. For the CDR3, the DNA is TGCGCCAGCAGAAAAGGGTTCCTAGCGGGAGTGGGGAATGAGCAGTTCTTC.

This clone was detected once. The rearrangement links TRBV5-5 to TRBJ1-4, with D unclear. Trimming removed 3 bases at V and 8 bases at J, with 17 bases between. The germline V gene encodes CDR1 SGHKS and CDR2 YYEKEE (reference sequence). The CDR3 consists of 15 residues. Here the CDR3 DNA reads TGTGCCAGCAGCTCAAGTAAGGGAAGTTGGGAAAAACTGTTTTTT. Protein product: CASSSSKGSWEKLFF.

The rearrangement links TRBV6-6 to TRBJ1-2; 8 bases map to TRBD1. With 6 bases clipped from V and 6 bases from J, the junction kept 9 bases outside the gene matches. The CDR3 is 14 residues long. The germline CDR1 and CDR2 sequences are MNHNY and SVGAGI (reference sequence). This CDR3 reads CASSISDRENGYTF. The CDR3 DNA reads as TGTGCCAGCAGCATCTCGGACAGGGAAAATGGCTACACCTTC.

The V call is TRBV5-4, the J call TRBJ1-3, with 7 positions matching TRBD1. CDR3 length: 18 residues. Germline V CDR1 and CDR2: SGHNT, YYREEE (reference sequence). Trimming removed 3 bases from V and 4 bases from J; junction bases left unmatched: 16. The DNA for the CDR3 is TGTGCCAGCAGCTATCCACAGGGGCCACCTCTGGGAGGAAACACCATATATTTT. Amino acids: CASSYPQGPPLGGNTIYF.

This sequence joins TRBV5-1 and TRBJ1-2; 8 bases fit TRBD1. Germline CDR1 is SGHRS and CDR2 is YFSETQ. Unmatched junction bases numbered 3, after V lost 4 bases and J lost 7 bases. The CDR3 loop spans 12 amino acids. CDR3 amino acids: CASSLDRGGYTF. The CDR3 DNA sequence: TGCGCCAGCAGCCTAGACAGGGGTGGCTACACCTTC. The full variable domain, with the rest looked up from reference TRBV5-1 and TRBJ1-2, is KAGVTQTPRYLIKTRGQQVTLSCSPISGHRSVSWYQQTPGQGLQFLFEYFSETQRNKGNFPGRFSGRQFSNSRSEMNVSTLELGDSALYLCASSLDRGGYTFGSGTRLTVV.

The gene calls are TRBV4-1 and TRBJ2-1; 10 bases agree with TRBD2. The CDR3 totals 15 residues. The V and J ends lost 2 bases and 6 bases, in that order; junction bases with no gene match: 4. Germline V gives CDR1 MGHRA, CDR2 YSYEKL. The CDR3 sequence is CASSQLAGVFNEQFF. The CDR3 nucleotides are TGCGCCAGCAGCCAACTAGCGGGAGTATTCAATGAGCAGTTCTTC.

The chain uses TRBV23-1 and TRBJ2-5; D perhaps matches TRBD1 (6 bases). TRBV23-1 falls under the ORF class, with uncertain function. Trimming cost V 3 bases and J 3 bases, with 14 bases left between them. This CDR3 contains 15 residues. CDR3 bases: TGCGCCAGCAGTCATAGGGGGTGGCTGGAAGAGACCCAGTACTTC. It yields the protein CASSHRGWLEETQYF.

The CDR3 sequence: CASSLGTSGGALETQYF. In DNA, the CDR3 is TGCGCCAGCAGCTTGGGGACTAGCGGGGGGGCCCTGGAGACCCAGTACTTC. The V gene is TRBV5-1, the J gene TRBJ2-5; TRBD2 aligns across 15 bases. The CDR3 runs 17 residues. V trimming: 0 bases; J trimming: 5 bases; junction bases outside the gene matches: 5. Germline V lookup: CDR1 SGHRS, CDR2 YFSETQ.

This CDR3 reads CASSQGGVAGVYYEQYF. The CDR3, as DNA: TGCGCCAGCAGCCAAGGAGGGGTAGCGGGGGTCTATTACGAGCAGTACTTC. The gene calls are TRBV4-1 and TRBJ2-7; 9 bases are a match to TRBD2. V dropped 1 base and J dropped 4; count of bases not matched to a gene: 11. The germline CDR1 and CDR2 sequences are MGHRA and YSYEKL. The CDR3 is made up of 17 amino acids.

CDR3 nucleotide sequence: TGTGCCAGCTCACCATTTCCTACATCCTATAACACTGAAGCTTTCTTT. This sequence encodes CASSPFPTSYNTEAFF. The chain is built from TRBV18 and TRBJ1-1; the D is unclear. In germline, CDR1 is KGHSH, CDR2 LQKENI. The CDR3 spans 16 residues. Trimming stripped 2 bases from V and 2 bases from J, with 15 bases between. The full variable domain, in which reference TRBV18 and TRBJ1-1 provide the parts outside the CDR3, is NAGVMQNPRHLVRRRGQEARLRCSPMKGHSHVYWYRQLPEEGLKFMVYLQKENIIDESGMPKERFSAEFPKEGPSILRIQQVVRGDSAAYFCASSPFPTSYNTEAFFGQGTRLTVV.

V usage is TRBV19 and J usage is TRBJ1-2; 9 bases map to TRBD1. CDR1 and CDR2 from the germline V gene are LNHDA and SQIVND (reference sequence). This CDR3 is 14 amino acids long. V lost 6 bases to trimming and J lost 4 bases; unmatched junction nucleotides: 6. The CDR3 DNA follows: TGTGCCAGTAGCCCGGGACAGGGAAGCTATGGCTACACCTTC. Encoded protein: CASSPGQGSYGYTF.

The rearrangement joins TRBV6-5 to TRBJ2-7; perhaps D is TRBD1 or TRBD2 (5 bases each). Germline CDR1 is MNHEY and CDR2 is SVGAGI. Trimming stripped 2 bases from V and 5 bases from J, with 16 bases between. The CDR3 is made up of 15 amino acids. The CDR3 sequence is CASSYRGPPRDEQYF. The DNA of the CDR3 is TGTGCCAGCAGTTACCGGGGACCGCCTAGGGACGAGCAGTACTTC.

V and J are TRBV7-2 and TRBJ1-1; D not certain. CDR1 is SGHTA and CDR2 is FQGNSA in the germline V gene. Trimming stripped 2 bases from V and 3 bases from J, with 10 bases between. This CDR3 region has 14 residues. The CDR3 reads CASSLRTIHTEAFF. DNA for the CDR3: TGTGCCAGCAGCTTAAGGACGATACACACTGAAGCTTTCTTT.

The gene calls are TRBV5-5 and TRBJ1-1; 8 bases agree with TRBD1. With 3 bases clipped from V and 4 bases from J, the junction kept 11 bases outside the gene matches. There are 16 residues in the CDR3. In germline, CDR1 is SGHKS, CDR2 YYEKEE (reference sequence). CDR3 nucleotide sequence: TGTGCCAGCAGCTGGGACAGGCGCCCCATAGGCACTGAAGCTTTCTTT. It yields the protein CASSWDRRPIGTEAFF.

This rearrangement joins TRBV4-1 to TRBJ1-4, with 10 bases lining up with TRBD1. The germline V gene has CDR1 MGHRA and CDR2 YSYEKL. The CDR3 sequence is 15 residues long. J gave up 6 bases and V 2 bases, and 3 bases lay outside the gene matches. CDR3 nucleotide sequence: TGCGCCAGCAGCCAACGACAGGGGGCGGATGAAAAACTGTTTTTT. Translating it yields CASSQRQGADEKLFF.

The V and J genes are TRBV2 and TRBJ2-3; TRBD2 matches at 13 bases. This CDR3 is 19 amino acids long. The germline V gene encodes CDR1 SNHLY and CDR2 FYNNEI. The V segment lost 8 bases and the J segment 1 base; nucleotides outside the gene matches: 15. The CDR3 protein is CASLMERTSGSTGTDTQYF. In nucleotides, the CDR3 is TGTGCCAGCCTCATGGAGAGGACTAGCGGGAGTACGGGCACAGATACGCAGTATTTT.

The chain uses TRBV6-1 and TRBJ1-4; 7 positions agree with TRBD1. The V and J ends lost 5 bases and 3 bases, in that order; junction bases with no gene match: 6. The CDR3 runs to 15 residues. Germline V CDR1 and CDR2: MNHNS, SASEGT. The CDR3 loop is CASSPRQGSNEKLFF. CDR3 DNA: TGTGCCAGCAGTCCCCGACAGGGCTCTAATGAAAAACTGTTTTTT.